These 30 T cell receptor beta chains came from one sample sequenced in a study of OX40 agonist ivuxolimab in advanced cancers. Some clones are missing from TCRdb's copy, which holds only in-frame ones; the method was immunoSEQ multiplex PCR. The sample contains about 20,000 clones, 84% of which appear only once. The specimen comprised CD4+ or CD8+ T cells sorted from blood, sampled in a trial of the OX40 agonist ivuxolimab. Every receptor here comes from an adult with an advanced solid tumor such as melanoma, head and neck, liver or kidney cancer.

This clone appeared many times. The CDR3 here is CASSDEAAPGGDEQFF. In nucleotides, the CDR3 is TGTGCCAGCAGTGACGAGGCGGCCCCGGGTGGAGATGAGCAGTTCTTC. The chain joins TRBV25-1 to TRBJ2-1; D unclear. V was pared by 3 bases and J by 8 bases, with 20 bases between. Per the germline V gene, CDR1 is MGHDK and CDR2 is SYGVNS. The CDR3 runs to 16 residues.

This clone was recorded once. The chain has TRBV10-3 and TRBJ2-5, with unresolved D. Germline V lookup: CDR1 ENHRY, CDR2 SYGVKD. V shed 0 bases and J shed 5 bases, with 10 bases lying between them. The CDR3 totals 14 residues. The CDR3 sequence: CAISESGSAETQYF. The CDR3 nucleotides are TGTGCCATCAGTGAGTCGGGTAGTGCGGAGACCCAGTACTTC.

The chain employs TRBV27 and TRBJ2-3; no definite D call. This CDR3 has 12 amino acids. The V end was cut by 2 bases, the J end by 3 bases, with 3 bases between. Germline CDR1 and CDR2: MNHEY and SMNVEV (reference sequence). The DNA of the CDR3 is TGTGCCAGCAGTTTAATTACAGATACGCAGTATTTT. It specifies CASSLITDTQYF.

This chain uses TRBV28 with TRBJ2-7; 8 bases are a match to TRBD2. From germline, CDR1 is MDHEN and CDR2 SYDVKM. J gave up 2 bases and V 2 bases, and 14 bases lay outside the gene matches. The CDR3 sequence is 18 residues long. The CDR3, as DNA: TGTGCCAGCAGTTTAGCCCCCTCTCAGCGGGGGCCCGCCTACGAGCAGTACTTC. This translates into CASSLAPSQRGPAYEQYF.

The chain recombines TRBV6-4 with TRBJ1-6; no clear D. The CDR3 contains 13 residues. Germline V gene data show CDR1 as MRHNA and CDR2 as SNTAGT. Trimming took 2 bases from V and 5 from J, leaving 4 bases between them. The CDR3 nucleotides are TGTGCCAGCAGTGACAGGAATAATTCACCCCTCCACTTT. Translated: CASSDRNNSPLHF.

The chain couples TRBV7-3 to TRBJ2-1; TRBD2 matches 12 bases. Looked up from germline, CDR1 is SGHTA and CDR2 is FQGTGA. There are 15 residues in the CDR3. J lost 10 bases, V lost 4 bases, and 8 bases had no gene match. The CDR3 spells CASSSYSGTSGEQFF. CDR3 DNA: TGTGCCAGCAGCTCATATTCCGGGACTAGCGGGGAGCAGTTCTTC.

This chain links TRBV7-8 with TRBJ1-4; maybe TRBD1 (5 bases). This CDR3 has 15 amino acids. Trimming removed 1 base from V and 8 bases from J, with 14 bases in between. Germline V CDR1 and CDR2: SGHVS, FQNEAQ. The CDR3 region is CASSLGGPTGEKLFF. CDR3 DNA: TGTGCCAGCAGCTTAGGGGGCCCGACTGGAGAAAAACTGTTTTTT.

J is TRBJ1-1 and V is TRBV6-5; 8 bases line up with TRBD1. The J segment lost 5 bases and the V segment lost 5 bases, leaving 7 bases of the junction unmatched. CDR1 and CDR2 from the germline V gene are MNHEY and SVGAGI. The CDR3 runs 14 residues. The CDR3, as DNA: TGTGCCAGCAGTGCCCAGGGGGCAGGGACTGAAGCTTTCTTT. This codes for CASSAQGAGTEAFF.

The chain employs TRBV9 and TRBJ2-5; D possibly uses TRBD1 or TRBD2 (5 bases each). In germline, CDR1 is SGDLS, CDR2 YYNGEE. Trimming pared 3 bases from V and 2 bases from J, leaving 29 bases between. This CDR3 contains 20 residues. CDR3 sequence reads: CASSGEGGRGDPKKQETQYF. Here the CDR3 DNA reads TGTGCCAGCAGCGGGGAAGGTGGAAGGGGAGATCCGAAGAAACAAGAGACCCAGTACTTC.

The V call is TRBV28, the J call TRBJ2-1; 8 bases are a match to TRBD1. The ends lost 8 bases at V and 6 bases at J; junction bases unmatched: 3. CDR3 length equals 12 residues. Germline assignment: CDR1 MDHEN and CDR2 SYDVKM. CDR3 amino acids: CASGQGLNEQFF. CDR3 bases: TGTGCCAGCGGACAGGGTCTCAATGAGCAGTTCTTC.

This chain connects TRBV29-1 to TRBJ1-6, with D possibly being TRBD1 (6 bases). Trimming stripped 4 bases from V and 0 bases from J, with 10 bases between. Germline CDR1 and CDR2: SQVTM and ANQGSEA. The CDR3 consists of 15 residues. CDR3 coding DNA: TGCAGCGTTGCGGGACAAAGCTCCTATAATTCACCCCTCCACTTT. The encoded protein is CSVAGQSSYNSPLHF.

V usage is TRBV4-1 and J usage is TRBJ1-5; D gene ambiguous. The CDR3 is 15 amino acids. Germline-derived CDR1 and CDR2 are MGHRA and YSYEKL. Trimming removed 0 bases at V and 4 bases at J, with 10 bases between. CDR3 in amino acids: CASSQENAGNQPQHF. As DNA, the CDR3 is TGCGCCAGCAGCCAAGAGAATGCGGGGAATCAGCCCCAGCATTTT.

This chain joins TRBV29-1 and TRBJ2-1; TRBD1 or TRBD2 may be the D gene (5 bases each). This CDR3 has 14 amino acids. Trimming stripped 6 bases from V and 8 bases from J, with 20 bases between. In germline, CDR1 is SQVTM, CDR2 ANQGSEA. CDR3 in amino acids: CSVLPRDLWDEQFF. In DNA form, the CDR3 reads TGCAGCGTCCTCCCTAGGGACCTCTGGGATGAGCAGTTCTTC.

The CDR3 sequence: CASSETGGAKNIQYF. The CDR3 bases are TGTGCCAGCAGCGAAACAGGGGGGGCCAAAAACATTCAGTACTTC. The chain couples TRBV9 to TRBJ2-4; 8 nucleotides agree with TRBD1. This CDR3 has 15 amino acids. The J segment lost 1 base and the V segment lost 3 bases, leaving 3 bases of the junction unmatched. The germline V gene has CDR1 SGDLS and CDR2 YYNGEE.

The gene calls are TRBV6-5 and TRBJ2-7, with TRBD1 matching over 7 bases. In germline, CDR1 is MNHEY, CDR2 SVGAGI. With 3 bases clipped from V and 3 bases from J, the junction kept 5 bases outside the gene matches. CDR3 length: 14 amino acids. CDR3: CASSYGAGGYEQYF. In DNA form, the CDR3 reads TGTGCCAGCAGTTATGGGGCAGGGGGCTACGAGCAGTACTTC.

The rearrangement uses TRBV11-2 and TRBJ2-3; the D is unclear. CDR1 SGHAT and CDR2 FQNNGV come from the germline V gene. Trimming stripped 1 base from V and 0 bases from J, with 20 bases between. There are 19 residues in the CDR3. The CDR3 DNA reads TGTGCCAGCAGCTTAGTCTCCCCAGCAGCGTTTTCTAGCACAGATACGCAGTATTTT. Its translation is CASSLVSPAAFSSTDTQYF.

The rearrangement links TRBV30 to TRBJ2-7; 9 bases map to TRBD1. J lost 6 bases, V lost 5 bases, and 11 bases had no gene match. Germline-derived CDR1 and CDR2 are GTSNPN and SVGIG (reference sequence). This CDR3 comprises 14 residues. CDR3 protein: CAWHTGGAFGEQYF. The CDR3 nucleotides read TGTGCCTGGCATACAGGGGGCGCCTTTGGCGAGCAGTACTTC.

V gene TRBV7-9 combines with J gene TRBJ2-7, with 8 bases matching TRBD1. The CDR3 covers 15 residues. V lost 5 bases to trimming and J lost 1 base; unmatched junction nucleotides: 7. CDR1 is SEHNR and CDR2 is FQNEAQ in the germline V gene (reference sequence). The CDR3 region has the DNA TGTGCCAGCAGCCGCGGGACAGGTAATTCCTACGAGCAGTACTTC. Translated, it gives CASSRGTGNSYEQYF.

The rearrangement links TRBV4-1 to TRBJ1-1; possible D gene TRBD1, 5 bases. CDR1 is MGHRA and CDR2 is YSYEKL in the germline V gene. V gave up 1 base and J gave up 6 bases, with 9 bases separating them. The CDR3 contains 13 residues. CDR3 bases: TGCGCCAGCAGCCAAGCCGGGGGGGCTGAAGCTTTCTTT. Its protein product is CASSQAGGAEAFF.

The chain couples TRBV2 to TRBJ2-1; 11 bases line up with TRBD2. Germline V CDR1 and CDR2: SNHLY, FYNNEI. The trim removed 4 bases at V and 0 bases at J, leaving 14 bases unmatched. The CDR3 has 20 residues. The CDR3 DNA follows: TGTGCCAGCAGTGTGTTCCTAGCGGGGGGATCGGGAGGCTCCTACAATGAGCAGTTCTTC. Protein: CASSVFLAGGSGGSYNEQFF.

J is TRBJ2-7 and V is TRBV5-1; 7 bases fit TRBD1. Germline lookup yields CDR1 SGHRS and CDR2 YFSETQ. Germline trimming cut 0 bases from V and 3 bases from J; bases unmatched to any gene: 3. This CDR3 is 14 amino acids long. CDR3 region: CASSLGQGFYEQYF. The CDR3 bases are TGCGCCAGCAGCTTGGGACAGGGATTCTACGAGCAGTACTTC.

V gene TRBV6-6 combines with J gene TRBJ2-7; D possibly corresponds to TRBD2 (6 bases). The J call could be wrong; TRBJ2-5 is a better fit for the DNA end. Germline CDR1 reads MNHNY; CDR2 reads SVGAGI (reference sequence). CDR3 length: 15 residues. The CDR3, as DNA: TGTGCCAGCAGTCCCGGGACTGCTCCCTCGGAGACCCAGTACTTC. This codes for CASSPGTAPSETQYF.

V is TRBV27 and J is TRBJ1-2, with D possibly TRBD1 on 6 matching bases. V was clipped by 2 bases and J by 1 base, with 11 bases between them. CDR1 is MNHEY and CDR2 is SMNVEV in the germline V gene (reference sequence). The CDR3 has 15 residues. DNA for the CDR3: TGTGCCAGCAGTTTAGGGCAGGGGAGTAACTATGGCTACACCTTC. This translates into CASSLGQGSNYGYTF.

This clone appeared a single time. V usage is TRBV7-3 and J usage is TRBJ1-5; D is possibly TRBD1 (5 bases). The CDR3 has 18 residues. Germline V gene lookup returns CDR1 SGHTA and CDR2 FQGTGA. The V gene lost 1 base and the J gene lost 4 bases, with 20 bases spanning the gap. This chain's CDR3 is CASSLSGRDGIWNQPQHF. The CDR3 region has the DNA TGTGCCAGCAGCTTAAGCGGCAGGGACGGGATTTGGAATCAGCCCCAGCATTTT.

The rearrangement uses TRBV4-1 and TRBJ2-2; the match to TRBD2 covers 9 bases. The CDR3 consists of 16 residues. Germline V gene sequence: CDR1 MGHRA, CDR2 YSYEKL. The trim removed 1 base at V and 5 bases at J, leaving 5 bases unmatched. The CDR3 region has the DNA TGCGCCAGCAGCCAAGTCGAGGCGGGGGGGACCGGGGAGCTGTTTTTT. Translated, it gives CASSQVEAGGTGELFF.

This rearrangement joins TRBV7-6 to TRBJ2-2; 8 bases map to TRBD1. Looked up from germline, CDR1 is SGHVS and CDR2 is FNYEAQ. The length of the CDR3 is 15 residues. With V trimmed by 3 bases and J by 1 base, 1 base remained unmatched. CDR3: CASSLGTGNTGELFF. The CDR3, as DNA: TGTGCCAGCAGCTTGGGGACAGGGAACACCGGGGAGCTGTTTTTT. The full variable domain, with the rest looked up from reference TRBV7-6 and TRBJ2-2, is GAGVSQSPRYKVTKRGQDVALRCDPISGHVSLYWYRQALGQGPEFLTYFNYEAQQDKSGLPNDRFSAERPEGSISTLTIQRTEQRDSAMYRCASSLGTGNTGELFFGEGSRLTVL.

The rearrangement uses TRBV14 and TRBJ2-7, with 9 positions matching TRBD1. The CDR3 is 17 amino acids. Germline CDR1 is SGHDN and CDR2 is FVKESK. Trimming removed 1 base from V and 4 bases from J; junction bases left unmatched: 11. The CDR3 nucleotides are TGTGCCAGCAGCCAAGTCGACCGGGACAGGGTCTCTTACGAGCAGTACTTC. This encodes CASSQVDRDRVSYEQYF.

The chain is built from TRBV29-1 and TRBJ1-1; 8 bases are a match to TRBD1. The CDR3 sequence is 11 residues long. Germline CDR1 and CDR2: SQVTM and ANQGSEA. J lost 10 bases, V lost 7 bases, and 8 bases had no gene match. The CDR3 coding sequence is TGCAGCGCCTGGACAGGGCTGGCAGCTTTCTTT. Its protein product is CSAWTGLAAFF.

The CDR3 nucleotides read TGTGCCAGCAGTGATCTTCAAGAGACCCAGTACTTC. Protein product: CASSDLQETQYF. V gene TRBV2 combines with J gene TRBJ2-5; D is undetermined. This CDR3 spans 12 amino acids. V gave up 3 bases and J gave up 2 bases, with 4 bases separating them. The germline V gene has CDR1 SNHLY and CDR2 FYNNEI. The entire variable domain, with the rest obtained from reference TRBV2 and TRBJ2-5, is as follows: EPEVTQTPSHQVTQMGQEVILRCVPISNHLYFYWYRQILGQKVEFLVSFYNNEISEKSEIFDDQFSVERPDGSNFTLKIRSTKLEDSAMYFCASSDLQETQYFGPGTRLLVL.

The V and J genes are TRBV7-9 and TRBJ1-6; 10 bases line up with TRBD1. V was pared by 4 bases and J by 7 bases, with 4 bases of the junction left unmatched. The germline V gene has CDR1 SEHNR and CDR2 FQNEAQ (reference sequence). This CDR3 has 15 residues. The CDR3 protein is CASSSGTGANSPLHF. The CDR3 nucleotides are TGTGCCAGCAGCTCCGGGACAGGGGCCAATTCACCCCTCCACTTT.